Shown below are 5 T cell receptor beta chains from a single sample sequenced in a study of cytomegalovirus exposure and HLA in healthy donors. Clones were sequenced by immunoSEQ multiplex PCR, and TCRdb holds only the in-frame ones, with some missing. The sample contains 150,000 to 250,000 clones, 75% to 85% of which appear only once. The source material was PBMCs. These receptors were obtained from a woman in her 30s in good health and CMV-seropositive.

The chain has TRBV6-5 and TRBJ1-1; TRBD1 aligns across 10 bases. V dropped 7 bases and J dropped 0; count of bases not matched to a gene: 5. Per germline, CDR1 MNHEY and CDR2 SVGAGI. This CDR3 contains 15 residues. CDR3 residues: CASTRTGGMNTEAFF. The CDR3 coding sequence is TGTGCCAGCACACGGACAGGGGGGATGAACACTGAAGCTTTCTTT.

This chain links TRBV28 with TRBJ2-7; tentatively, D is TRBD1 (8 bases). The CDR3 loop spans 16 amino acids. V dropped 1 base and J dropped 1 base, with 14 bases sitting between them. The germline V gene has CDR1 MDHEN and CDR2 SYDVKM. The CDR3 DNA reads TGTGCCAGCAGTTTATTGTACAGGGGGGGGTCCTACGAGCAGTACTTC. Translating gives CASSLLYRGGSYEQYF.

The chain uses TRBV7-8 and TRBJ2-5; 10 bases fit TRBD1. CDR1 and CDR2 (germline): SGHVS, FQNEAQ. With V trimmed by 1 base and J by 5 bases, 4 bases remained unmatched. This CDR3 contains 15 residues. CDR3 loop: CASSLDRGQGETQYF. CDR3 coding DNA: TGTGCCAGCAGCTTAGATCGGGGACAGGGGGAGACCCAGTACTTC.

J is TRBJ2-6 and V is TRBV28; 8 nucleotides line up with TRBD1. V was clipped by 5 bases and J by 2 bases; unmatched bases: 8. The CDR3 is 17 amino acids. The germline gives CDR1 MDHEN, CDR2 SYDVKM. DNA for the CDR3: TGTGCCAGCAGTCCCACCGGACAGGGAGCTGGGGCCAACGTCCTGACTTTC. It specifies CASSPTGQGAGANVLTF.

The chain couples TRBV4-2 to TRBJ1-2; no reliable D call. The germline V gene has CDR1 LGHNA and CDR2 YNFKEQ. CDR3 length: 16 residues. V was cut by 0 bases and J by 4 bases, with 15 bases left in between. The CDR3 region has the DNA TGTGCCAGCAGCCAAGACCCCACAGAACGATCCTATGGCTACACCTTC. Protein product: CASSQDPTERSYGYTF.